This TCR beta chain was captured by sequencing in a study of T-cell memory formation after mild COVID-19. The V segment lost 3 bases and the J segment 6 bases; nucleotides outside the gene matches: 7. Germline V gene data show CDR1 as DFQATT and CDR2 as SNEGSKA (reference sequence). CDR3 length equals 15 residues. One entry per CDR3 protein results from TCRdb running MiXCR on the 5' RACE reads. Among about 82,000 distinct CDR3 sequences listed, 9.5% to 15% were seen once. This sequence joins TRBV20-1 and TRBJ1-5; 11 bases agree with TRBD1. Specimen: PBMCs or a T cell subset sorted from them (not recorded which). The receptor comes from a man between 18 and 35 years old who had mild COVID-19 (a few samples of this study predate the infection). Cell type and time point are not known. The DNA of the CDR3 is TGCAGTGCTAGTAGGGACAGGGGGTTAAGTCAGCCCCAGCATTTT. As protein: CSASRDRGLSQPQHF.